This T cell receptor beta chain came from a study of TIL therapy for anti-PD-1-resistant metastatic lung cancer (dated by TCRdb to the early 2020s). With regard to the full study: Before any PD-1/PD-L1 blockade was given, tumors were harvested, nivolumab was then administered, and patients who progressed went on to receive lymphodepletion, an infusion of expanded TIL, and IL-2. Enrolled patients had a median age of 54 years (range roughly 38-75) and a median tumor PD-L1 proportion score of roughly 6%. The cohort was predominantly lung adenocarcinoma, with several EGFR-mutant and two ALK-rearranged tumors, and half of patients were current or former smokers. A median non-synonymous tumor mutation burden of roughly 1.4 mutations per megabase was determined across the cohort by whole-exome sequencing. T cell receptor beta sequencing of tumor and peripheral blood was used to follow clonotypes across the tumor, the expanded TIL product and serial blood samples.

The time point label here, explained by the study, means: pre-treatment sample, taken before nivolumab and TIL therapy. Adults with stage 4 NSCLC were enrolled in a dual-center phase I trial from 2017 to early 2020. Samples were obtained from a single-arm, open-label phase I trial in which tumor-infiltrating lymphocyte therapy with nivolumab was evaluated in advanced non-small cell lung cancer. Blood mononuclear cells from EDTA tubes were isolated by Ficoll gradient, snap-frozen as pellets, and DNA was extracted with a Qiagen mini-prep kit. For CDR1 and CDR2, the germline V gene (reference sequence) lists MNHNY and SVGAGI. V is pruned by 6 bases and J by 5 bases, leaving 1 base of the junction without a gene match. The CDR3, from cysteine to phenylalanine, totals 13 residues. Only CDR3 DNA is held: 39 bases, read in frame from base 1. TCR beta CDR3 regions were amplified from genomic DNA by bias-controlled multiplex PCR with the immunoSEQ v3 hsTCRB kit. TCR libraries were sequenced on an Illumina NextSeq 500 to 1.5 million to 2.5 million read pairs for survey level or roughly 5-6.5 million for deep level. Per the original workflow: V, D and J genes were assigned, non-productive sequences were removed, and clonality was reported by immunoSEQ Analyzer software. Repertoires of infused TIL and blood were compared using productive Simpson clonality and the Morisita overlap index of productive TRB rearrangements. For each clone in blood, the absolute clonotype count was estimated by multiplying the lymphocyte count by the CD3+ fraction and by the clone's productive frequency. TCRdb took this table from immuneACCESS and kept in-frame rearrangements with V and J called. Such tables lack part of the clones; where checked against another copy, unresolved V genes explain under half of the gap, and the rest is unexplained. V and J calls and clone size come straight from that table; D and trimming were deduced from the DNA. The sample contains approximately 60,000 clones, about 70% of them found a single time. The ten largest clones represent around 1.7% of the sample.

With respect to this clone: Its recognized antigen is unknown. Nothing much larger sits one base from this clone, and base qualities are not available.

What the study reported, not specific to this receptor: The baseline peripheral repertoire was partially replaced by infused TIL clonotypes, which then decayed over months, and persistence showed no apparent association with response. The study protocol defined all tumor marker inferences as exploratory. Generalizability was limited because the cohort was highly selected, with more treatment-naive, never-smoker and oncogene-addicted patients included than is typical.

The chain uses TRBV6-6 and TRBJ2-2, with 9 bases in between that match TRBD2. The specimen comprised blood, sampled at baseline. The receptor was derived from a person aged 30 to 80 with non-small cell lung cancer. The sequence in DNA is TGTGCCAGCAGGACTAGCGGTACCGGGGAGCTGTTTTTT. The translation is CASRTSGTGELFF.